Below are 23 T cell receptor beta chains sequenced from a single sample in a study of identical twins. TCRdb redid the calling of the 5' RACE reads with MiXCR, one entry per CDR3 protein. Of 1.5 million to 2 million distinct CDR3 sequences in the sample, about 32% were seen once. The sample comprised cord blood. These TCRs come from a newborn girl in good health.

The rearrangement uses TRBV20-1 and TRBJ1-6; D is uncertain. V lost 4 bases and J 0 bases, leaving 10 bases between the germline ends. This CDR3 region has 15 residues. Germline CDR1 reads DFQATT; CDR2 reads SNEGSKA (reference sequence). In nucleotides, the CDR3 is TGCAGTGCTATCGACACTAGCTCCTATAATTCACCCCTCCACTTT. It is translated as CSAIDTSSYNSPLHF.

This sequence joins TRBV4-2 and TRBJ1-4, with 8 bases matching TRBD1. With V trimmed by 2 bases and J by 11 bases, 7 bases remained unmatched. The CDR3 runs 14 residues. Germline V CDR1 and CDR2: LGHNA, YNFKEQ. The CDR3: CASSQRDGTGKLFF. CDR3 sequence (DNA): TGTGCCAGCAGCCAACGCGACGGGACAGGCAAACTGTTTTTT.

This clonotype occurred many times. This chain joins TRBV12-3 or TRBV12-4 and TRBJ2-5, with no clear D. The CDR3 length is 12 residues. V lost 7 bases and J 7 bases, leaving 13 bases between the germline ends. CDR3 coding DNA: TGTGCCAGCACCCAGGATCGAGGGACCCAGTACTTC. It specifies CASTQDRGTQYF.

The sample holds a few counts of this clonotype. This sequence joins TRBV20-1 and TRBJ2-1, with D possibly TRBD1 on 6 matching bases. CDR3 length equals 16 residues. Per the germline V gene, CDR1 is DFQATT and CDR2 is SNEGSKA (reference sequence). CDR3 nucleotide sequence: TGCAGCTGTCCCCGGCCCTGGGGGCACTCCTACAATGAGCAGTTCTTC. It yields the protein CSCPRPWGHSYNEQFF.

CDR3 protein: CASSEDPNGLTTDTQYF. CDR3 nucleotides: TGTGCCAGCAGTGAAGACCCCAACGGACTGACCACAGATACGCAGTATTTT. V usage is TRBV2 and J usage is TRBJ2-3; perhaps TRBD2 as D (5 bases). Germline V gives CDR1 SNHLY, CDR2 FYNNEI. V lost 1 base and J lost 2, with 16 bases in between. This CDR3 has 17 residues.

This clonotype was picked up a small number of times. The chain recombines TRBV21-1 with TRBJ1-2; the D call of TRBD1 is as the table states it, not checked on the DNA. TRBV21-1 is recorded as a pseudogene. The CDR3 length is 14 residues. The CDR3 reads CASSKNGTGYGYTF. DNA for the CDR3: TGTGCCAGCAGCAAAAACGGGACAGGCTATGGCTACACCTTC.

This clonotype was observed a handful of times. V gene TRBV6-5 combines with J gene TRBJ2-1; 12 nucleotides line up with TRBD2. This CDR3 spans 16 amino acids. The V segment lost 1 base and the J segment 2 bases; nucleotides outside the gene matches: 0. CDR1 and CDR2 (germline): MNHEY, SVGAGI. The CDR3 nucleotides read TGTGCCAGCAGTTACTGGACTAGCGGGACCTACAATGAGCAGTTCTTC. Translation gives CASSYWTSGTYNEQFF.

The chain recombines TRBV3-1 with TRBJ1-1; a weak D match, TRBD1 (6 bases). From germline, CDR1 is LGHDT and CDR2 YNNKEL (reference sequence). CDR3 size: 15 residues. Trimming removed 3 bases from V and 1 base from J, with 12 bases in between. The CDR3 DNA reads TGTGCCAGCAGCCAGAAAACAGGGAGGAACACTGAAGCTTTCTTT. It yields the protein CASSQKTGRNTEAFF.

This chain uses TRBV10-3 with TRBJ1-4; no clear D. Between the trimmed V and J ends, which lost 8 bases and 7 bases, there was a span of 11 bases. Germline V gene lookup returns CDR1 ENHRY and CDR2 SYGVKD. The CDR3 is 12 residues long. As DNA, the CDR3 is TGTGCCATCGGCCGAAAGGGTGAAAAACTGTTTTTT. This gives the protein CAIGRKGEKLFF.

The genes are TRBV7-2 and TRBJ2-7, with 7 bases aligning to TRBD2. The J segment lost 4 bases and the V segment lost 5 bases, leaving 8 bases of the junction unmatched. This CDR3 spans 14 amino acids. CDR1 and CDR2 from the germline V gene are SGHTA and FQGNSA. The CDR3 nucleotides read TGTGCCAGCAGCCCTCCGGGGGGTCCATACGAGCAGTACTTC. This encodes CASSPPGGPYEQYF.

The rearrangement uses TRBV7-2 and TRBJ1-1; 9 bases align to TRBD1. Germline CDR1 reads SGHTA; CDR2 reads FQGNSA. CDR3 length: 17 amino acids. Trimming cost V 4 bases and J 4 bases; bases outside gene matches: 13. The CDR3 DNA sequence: TGTGCCAGCAGCTGGACACACGCCGGGACAGGGACCACTGAAGCTTTCTTT. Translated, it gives CASSWTHAGTGTTEAFF.

This CDR3 reads CASSPRDRHNTEAFF. The CDR3 nucleotides read TGTGCCAGCAGCCCCCGGGACAGGCATAACACTGAAGCTTTCTTT. This chain joins TRBV6-2 or TRBV6-3 and TRBJ1-1, with 8 bases that match TRBD1. J gave up 2 bases and V 6 bases, and 8 bases lay outside the gene matches. Germline V gene data show CDR1 as MNHEY and CDR2 as SVGEGT. The CDR3 has 15 residues.

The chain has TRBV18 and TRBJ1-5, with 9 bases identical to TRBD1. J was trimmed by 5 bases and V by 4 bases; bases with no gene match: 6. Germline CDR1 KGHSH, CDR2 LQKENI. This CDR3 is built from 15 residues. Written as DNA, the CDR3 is TGTGCCAGCTCACGGGGACAGGGCGGGGATCAGCCCCAGCATTTT. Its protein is CASSRGQGGDQPQHF.

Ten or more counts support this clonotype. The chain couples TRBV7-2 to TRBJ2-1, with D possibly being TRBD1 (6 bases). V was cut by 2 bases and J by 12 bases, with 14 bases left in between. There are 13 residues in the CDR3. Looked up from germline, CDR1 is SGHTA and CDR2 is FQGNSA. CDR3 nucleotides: TGTGCCAGCAGCTTAAATCAAGGACAGACGCAGTTCTTC. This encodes CASSLNQGQTQFF.

CDR3 nucleotide sequence: TGTGCCAGCAGCTTATGGGATCTAGCCAAAAACATTCAGTACTTC. Its protein product is CASSLWDLAKNIQYF. The V call is TRBV7-9, the J call TRBJ2-4; D uncertain. Trimming stripped 2 bases from V and 0 bases from J, with 8 bases between. CDR1 and CDR2 from the germline V gene are SEHNR and FQNEAQ (reference sequence). The CDR3 runs to 15 residues.

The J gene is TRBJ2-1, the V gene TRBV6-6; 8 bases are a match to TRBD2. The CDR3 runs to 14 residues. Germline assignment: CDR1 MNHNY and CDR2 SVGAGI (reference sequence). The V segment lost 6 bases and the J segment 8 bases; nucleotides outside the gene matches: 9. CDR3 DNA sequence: TGTGCCAGCAGCCCGCCGGGACTAGTTCATGAGCAGTTCTTC. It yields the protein CASSPPGLVHEQFF.

The CDR3 DNA sequence: TGTGCCCGAAGGGCAGGGGGAGGTGAAAAACTGTTTTTT. As protein: CARRAGGGEKLFF. The chain has TRBV2 and TRBJ1-4, with TRBD1 matching 7 bases. The CDR3 spans 13 residues. J gave up 7 bases and V 11 bases, and 10 bases lay outside the gene matches. In germline, CDR1 is SNHLY, CDR2 FYNNEI.

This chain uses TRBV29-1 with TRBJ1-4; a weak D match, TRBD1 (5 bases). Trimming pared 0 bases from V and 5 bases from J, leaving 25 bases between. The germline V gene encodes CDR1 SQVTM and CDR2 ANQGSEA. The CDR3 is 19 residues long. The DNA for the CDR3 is TGCAGCGTTGAAGATCGGGGCTGGTGGCAGGGCCTGCACAATGAAAAACTGTTTTTT. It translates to CSVEDRGWWQGLHNEKLFF.

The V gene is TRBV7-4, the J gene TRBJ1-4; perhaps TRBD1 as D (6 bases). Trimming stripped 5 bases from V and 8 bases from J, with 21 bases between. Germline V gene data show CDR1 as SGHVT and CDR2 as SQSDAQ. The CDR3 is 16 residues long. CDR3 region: CASSPTHFWGLEKLFF. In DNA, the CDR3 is TGTGCCAGCAGCCCGACCCATTTCTGGGGGCTCGAAAAACTGTTTTTT.

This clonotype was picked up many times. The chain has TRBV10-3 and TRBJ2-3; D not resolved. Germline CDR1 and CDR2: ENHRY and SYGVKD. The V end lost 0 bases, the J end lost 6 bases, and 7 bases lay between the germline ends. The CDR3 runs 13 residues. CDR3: CAISESSVDTQYF. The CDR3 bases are TGTGCCATCAGTGAGTCGAGCGTTGATACGCAGTATTTT.

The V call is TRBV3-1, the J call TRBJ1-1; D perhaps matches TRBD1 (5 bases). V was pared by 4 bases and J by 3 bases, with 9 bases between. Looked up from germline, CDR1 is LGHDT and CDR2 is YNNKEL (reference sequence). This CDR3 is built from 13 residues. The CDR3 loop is CASSPRVYTEAFF. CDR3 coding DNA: TGTGCCAGCAGCCCCAGGGTTTACACTGAAGCTTTCTTT.

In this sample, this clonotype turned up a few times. The CDR3 region has the DNA TGCAGTGCTCCGATAGCTACCTACAATGAGCAGTTCTTC. Translation: CSAPIATYNEQFF. The V call is TRBV20-1, the J call TRBJ2-1; no firm D call. Trimming stripped 5 bases from V and 2 bases from J, with 10 bases between. This CDR3 is 13 amino acids long. Germline CDR1 reads DFQATT; CDR2 reads SNEGSKA (reference sequence).

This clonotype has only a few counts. CDR3 coding DNA: TGCGCCAGCGGTCCCAGCTCGAGCTCCTACAATGAGCAGTTCTTC. Translated: CASGPSSSSYNEQFF. The chain uses TRBV5-1 and TRBJ2-1; D gene uncertain. This CDR3 region has 15 residues. The germline CDR1 and CDR2 sequences are SGHRS and YFSETQ. Trimming cost V 7 bases and J 0 bases, with 14 bases left between them.